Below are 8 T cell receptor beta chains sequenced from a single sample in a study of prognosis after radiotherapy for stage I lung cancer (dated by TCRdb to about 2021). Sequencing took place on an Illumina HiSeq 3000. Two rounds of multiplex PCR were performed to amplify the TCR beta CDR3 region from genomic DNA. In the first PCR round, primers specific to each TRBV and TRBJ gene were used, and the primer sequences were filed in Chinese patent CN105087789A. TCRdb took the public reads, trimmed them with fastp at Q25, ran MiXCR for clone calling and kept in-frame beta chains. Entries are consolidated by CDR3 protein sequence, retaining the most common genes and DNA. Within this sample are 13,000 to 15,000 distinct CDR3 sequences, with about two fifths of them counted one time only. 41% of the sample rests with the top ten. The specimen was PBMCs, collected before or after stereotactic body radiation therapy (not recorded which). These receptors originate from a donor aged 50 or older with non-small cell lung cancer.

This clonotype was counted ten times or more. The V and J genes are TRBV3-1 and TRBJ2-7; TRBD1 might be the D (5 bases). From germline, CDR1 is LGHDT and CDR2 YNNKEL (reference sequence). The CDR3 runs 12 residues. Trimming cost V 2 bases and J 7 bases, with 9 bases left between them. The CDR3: CASSQQGKEQYF. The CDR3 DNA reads TGTGCCAGCAGCCAACAGGGAAAAGAGCAGTACTTC.

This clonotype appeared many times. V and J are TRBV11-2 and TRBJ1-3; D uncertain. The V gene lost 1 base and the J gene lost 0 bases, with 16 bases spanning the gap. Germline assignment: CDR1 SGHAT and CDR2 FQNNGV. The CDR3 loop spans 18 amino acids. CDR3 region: CASSLGAKLSSSGNTIYF. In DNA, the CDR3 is TGTGCCAGCAGCTTAGGGGCCAAACTATCTAGCTCTGGAAACACCATATATTTT.

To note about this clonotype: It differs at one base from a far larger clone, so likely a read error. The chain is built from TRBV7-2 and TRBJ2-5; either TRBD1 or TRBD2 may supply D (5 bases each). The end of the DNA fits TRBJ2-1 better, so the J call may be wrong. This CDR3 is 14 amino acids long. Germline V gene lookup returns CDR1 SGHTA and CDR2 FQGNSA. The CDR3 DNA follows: TGTTCCAGCAGCTTAGTCGGGGACGGCTATGAGCAGTTCTTC. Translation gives CSSSLVGDGYEQFF.

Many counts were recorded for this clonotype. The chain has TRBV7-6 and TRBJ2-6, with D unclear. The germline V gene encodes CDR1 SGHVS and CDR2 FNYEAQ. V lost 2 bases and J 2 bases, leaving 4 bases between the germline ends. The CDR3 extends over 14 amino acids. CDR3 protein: CASSLNPGANVLTF. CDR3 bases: TGTGCCAGCAGCTTAAACCCTGGGGCCAACGTCCTGACTTTC. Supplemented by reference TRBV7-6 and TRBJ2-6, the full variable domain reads GAGVSQSPRYKVTKRGQDVALRCDPISGHVSLYWYRQALGQGPEFLTYFNYEAQQDKSGLPNDRFSAERPEGSISTLTIQRTEQRDSAMYRCASSLNPGANVLTFGAGSRLTVL.

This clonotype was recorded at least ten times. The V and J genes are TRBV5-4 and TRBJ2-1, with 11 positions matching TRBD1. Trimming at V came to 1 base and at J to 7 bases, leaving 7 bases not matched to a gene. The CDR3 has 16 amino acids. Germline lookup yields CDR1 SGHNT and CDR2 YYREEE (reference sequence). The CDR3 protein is CASSLSWTGGRNEQFF. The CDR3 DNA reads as TGTGCCAGCAGCTTGTCTTGGACAGGGGGCAGGAATGAGCAGTTCTTC.

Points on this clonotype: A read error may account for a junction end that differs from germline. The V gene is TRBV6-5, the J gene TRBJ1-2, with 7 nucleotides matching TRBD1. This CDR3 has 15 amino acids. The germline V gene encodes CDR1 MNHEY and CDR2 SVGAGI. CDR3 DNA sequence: TGTGCAAGCAGTTCCCCACACGACAGGGAACCCGGCTACACCTTC. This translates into CASSSPHDREPGYTF.

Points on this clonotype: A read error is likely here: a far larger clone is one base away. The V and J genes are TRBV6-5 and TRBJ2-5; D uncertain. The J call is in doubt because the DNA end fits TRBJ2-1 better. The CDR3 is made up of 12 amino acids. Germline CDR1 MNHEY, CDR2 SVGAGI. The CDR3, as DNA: TGTGCCAGCAGTTACGGGTCGGATGATCAGTTCTTC. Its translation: CASSYGSDDQFF.

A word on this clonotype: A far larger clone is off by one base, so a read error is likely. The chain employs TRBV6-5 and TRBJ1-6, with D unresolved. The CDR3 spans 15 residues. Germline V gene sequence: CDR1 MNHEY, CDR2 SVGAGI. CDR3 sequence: CASSDGRSGRSRLHF. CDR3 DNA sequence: TGTGCCAGCAGTGACGGCAGGTCAGGACGATCACGCCTCCACTTT.